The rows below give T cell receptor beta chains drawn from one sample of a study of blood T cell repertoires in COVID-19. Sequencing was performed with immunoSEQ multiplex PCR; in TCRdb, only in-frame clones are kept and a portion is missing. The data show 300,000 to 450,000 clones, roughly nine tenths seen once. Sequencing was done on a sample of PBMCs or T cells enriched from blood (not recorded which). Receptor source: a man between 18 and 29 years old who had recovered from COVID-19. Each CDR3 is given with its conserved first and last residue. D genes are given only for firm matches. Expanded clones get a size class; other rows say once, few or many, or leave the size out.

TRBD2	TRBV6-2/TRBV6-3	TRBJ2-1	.	CASRPVLAGLYNEQFF	TGTGCCAGCAGGCCTGTTCTAGCGGGACTCTACAATGAGCAGTTCTTC
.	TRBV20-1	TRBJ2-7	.	CSASRGGTLGDEQYF	TGCAGTGCTAGTCGCGGCGGCACATTAGGGGACGAGCAGTACTTC
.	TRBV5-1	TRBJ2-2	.	CASSFSAGLNTGELFF	TGCGCCAGCAGCTTCTCAGCGGGTCTGAACACCGGGGAGCTGTTTTTT
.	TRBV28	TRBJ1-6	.	CASSVQGRGYNSPLHF	TGTGCCAGCAGCGTGCAGGGTAGGGGTTATAATTCACCCCTCCACTTT
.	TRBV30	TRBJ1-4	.	CAYQGGATNEKLFF	TGTGCCTATCAGGGAGGGGCAACTAATGAAAAACTGTTTTTT
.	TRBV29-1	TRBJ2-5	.	CSVDRGQETQYF	TGCAGCGTTGACCGGGGCCAAGAGACCCAGTACTTC
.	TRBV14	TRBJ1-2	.	CASSQGAGAYGYTF	TGTGCCAGCAGCCAAGGGGCAGGGGCCTATGGCTACACCTTC
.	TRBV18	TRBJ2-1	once	CASSREEGREQFF	TGTGCCAGCTCCCGTGAGGAGGGTCGAGAGCAGTTCTTC
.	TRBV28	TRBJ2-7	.	CASSGRFIEQYF	TGTGCCAGCAGCGGGAGATTCATCGAGCAGTACTTC
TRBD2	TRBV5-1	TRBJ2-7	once	CASRKGLAGGPFYEQYF	TGCGCCAGCAGGAAGGGACTAGCGGGAGGGCCTTTTTACGAGCAGTACTTC
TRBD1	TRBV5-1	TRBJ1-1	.	CASSRTGGRDTEAFF	TGCGCCAGCAGTCGGACAGGGGGTCGGGATACTGAAGCTTTCTTT
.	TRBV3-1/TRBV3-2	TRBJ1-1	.	CASSQDAYMNTEAFF	TGTGCCAGCAGCCAAGACGCATACATGAACACTGAAGCTTTCTTT
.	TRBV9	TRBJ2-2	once	CASSKEKIRPGELFF	TGTGCCAGCAGCAAAGAGAAGATTCGCCCCGGGGAGCTGTTTTTT
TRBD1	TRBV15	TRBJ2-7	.	CATSSNRDSPYEQYF	TGTGCCACCAGCAGCAACCGGGACAGTCCCTACGAGCAGTACTTC
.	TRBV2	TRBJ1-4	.	CASSVSGYEKLFF	TGTGCCAGCAGTGTGTCAGGGTATGAAAAACTGTTTTTT
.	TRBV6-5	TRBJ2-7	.	CASGGAGLYEQYF	TGTGCCAGCGGGGGGGCAGGGCTCTACGAGCAGTACTTC
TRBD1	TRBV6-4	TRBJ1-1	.	CASSSVGQVEAFF	TGTGCCAGCAGCTCGGTCGGACAGGTTGAAGCTTTCTTT
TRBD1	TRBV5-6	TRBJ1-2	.	CASSPGTGGGFGYTF	TGTGCCAGCAGCCCTGGGACAGGGGGCGGTTTTGGCTACACCTTC
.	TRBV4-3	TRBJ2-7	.	CASSRQTASESYEQYF	TGCGCCAGCAGCCGCCAGACAGCCAGCGAGTCCTACGAGCAGTACTTC
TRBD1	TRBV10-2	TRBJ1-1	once	CASYRGWGTEAFF	TGCGCCAGCTACAGGGGCTGGGGCACTGAAGCTTTCTTT
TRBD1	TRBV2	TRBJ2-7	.	CASSGPGTGGSNTRFYEQYF	TGTGCCAGCAGTGGGCCCGGGACAGGGGGCTCGAACACCAGATTTTACGAGCAGTACTTC
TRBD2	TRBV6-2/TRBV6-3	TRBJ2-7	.	CASSRTSGRADEQYF	TGTGCCAGCAGTCGGACTAGCGGGAGGGCCGACGAGCAGTACTTC
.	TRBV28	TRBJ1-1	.	CASSSNTEAFF	TGTGCCAGCAGTTCAAACACTGAAGCTTTCTTT
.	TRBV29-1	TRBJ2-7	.	CSVRLAKTYEQYF	TGCAGCGTTAGGCTAGCCAAAACCTACGAGCAGTACTTC
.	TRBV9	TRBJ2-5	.	CASSVSTNRGETQYF	TGTGCCAGCAGCGTATCCACAAATAGGGGGGAGACCCAGTACTTC
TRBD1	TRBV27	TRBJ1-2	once	CASAPLRRGASRLSPGDYGYTF	TGTGCCAGCGCACCCCTCCGCAGGGGGGCGTCCAGGCTATCTCCTGGTGACTATGGCTACACCTTC
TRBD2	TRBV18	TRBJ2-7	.	CASSPSGAAAGGYEQYF	TGTGCCAGCTCACCTAGTGGTGCGGCAGCGGGGGGGTACGAGCAGTACTTC
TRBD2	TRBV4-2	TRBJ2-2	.	CASSQLPGLAAGYAGELFF	TGTGCCAGCAGCCAGTTACCGGGACTAGCGGCGGGGTATGCCGGGGAGCTGTTTTTT
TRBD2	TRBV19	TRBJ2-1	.	CASSGLGLYNEQFF	TGTGCCAGTAGCGGACTAGGGTTGTACAATGAGCAGTTCTTC
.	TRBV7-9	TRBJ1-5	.	CASSFEGRGGQPQHF	TGTGCCAGCAGCTTTGAGGGGAGGGGTGGACAGCCCCAGCATTTT
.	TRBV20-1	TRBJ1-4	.	CSAGGAPGTF	TGCAGTGCTGGAGGGGCCCCGGGGACATTT
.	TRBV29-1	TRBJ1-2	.	CTVGTPYGYTF	TGCACGGTAGGGACACCGTATGGCTACACCTTC
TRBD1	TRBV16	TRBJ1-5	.	CASSHNGQGDQPQHF	TGTGCCAGCAGCCACAACGGACAGGGAGATCAGCCCCAGCATTTT
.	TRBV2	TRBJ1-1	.	CASQNQGYTEAFF	TGTGCCAGCCAAAACCAGGGGTACACTGAAGCTTTCTTT
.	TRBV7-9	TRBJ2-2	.	CASSSPMKSANTGELFF	TGTGCCAGCAGCTCCCCGATGAAGAGCGCGAACACCGGGGAGCTGTTTTTT
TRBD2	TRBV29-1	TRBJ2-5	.	CSVEGLRSSGRTNQETQYF	TGCAGCGTTGAAGGCTTACGGTCTAGCGGGAGGACCAACCAAGAGACCCAGTACTTC
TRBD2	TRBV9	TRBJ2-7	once	CASSPSGGRYEQYF	TGTGCCAGCAGCCCTAGCGGGGGGCGCTACGAGCAGTACTTC
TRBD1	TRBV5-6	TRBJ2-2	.	CASSLPPGQGALGTGELFF	TGTGCCAGCAGCTTGCCTCCGGGACAGGGGGCGTTGGGCACCGGGGAGCTGTTTTTT
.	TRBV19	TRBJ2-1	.	CASSVATSSYNEQFF	TGTGCCAGTAGTGTTGCGACTAGCTCCTACAATGAGCAGTTCTTC
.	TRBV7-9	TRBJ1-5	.	CASSLAGSKQPQHF	TGTGCCAGCAGCTTAGCCGGGAGTAAACAGCCCCAGCATTTT
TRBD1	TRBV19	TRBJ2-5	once	CASSMDRVPETQYF	TGTGCCAGTAGTATGGACAGGGTGCCAGAGACCCAGTACTTC